The next 16 T cell receptor beta chains were all read from a single sample in a study of CD8+CD57+ T cells in acquired aplastic anemia. Sequenced patients had shown CD8+CD57+ cell expansion by flow cytometry. Profiling that covered TCR beta VDJ and CDR3 relied on genomic DNA as its template. TCRdb recomputed calls from the reads with MiXCR, one row per CDR3 protein. The sample holds hundreds of thousands of distinct CDR3 sequences, about a third seen once. The sequencing sample was made of sorted CD4+, CD8+, or CD8+CD57+ T cells (not recorded which) from PBMCs. These receptors were collected from a human donor with aplastic anemia.

The table lists this clonotype with many counts. V and J are TRBV9 and TRBJ1-1; D remains unclear. The germline V and J ends were trimmed by 3 bases and 5 bases, with 11 bases remaining between them. The V gene's germline CDR1 is SGDLS and CDR2 YYNGEE. The CDR3 spans 13 residues. This CDR3 is CASSDLRVTEAFF. The CDR3 bases are TGTGCCAGCAGCGATCTTAGGGTGACTGAAGCTTTCTTT.

V and J are TRBV10-3 and TRBJ1-2, with D possibly being TRBD1 (5 bases). The CDR3 has 14 amino acids. From germline, CDR1 is ENHRY and CDR2 SYGVKD. V lost 6 bases and J lost 0, with 11 bases in between. The CDR3 coding sequence is TGTGCCATCAGCGACAGCTCGTCTAACTATGGCTACACCTTC. Encoded protein: CAISDSSSNYGYTF.

A remark on this clonotype: A much larger clonotype is one base distant, so this may be a read error. Lacking the conserved final phenylalanine or tryptophan, this CDR3 likely reflects a read error. This sequence joins TRBV11-1 and TRBJ1-5; D may be TRBD1 (5 bases). The V gene lost 4 bases and the J gene lost 5 bases, with 18 bases spanning the gap. The CDR3 runs to 16 residues. Germline V gene data show CDR1 as SGHAT and CDR2 as FQDESV (reference sequence). CDR3 amino acids: CASSSLSWDGYQPQHL. CDR3 DNA sequence: TGTGCCAGCAGCTCCCTTTCATGGGACGGATATCAGCCCCAGCATCTT.

The V call is TRBV2, the J call TRBJ2-7, with TRBD1 as a possible D gene (5 bases). The germline gives CDR1 SNHLY, CDR2 FYNNEI. The length of the CDR3 is 14 residues. Trimming removed 8 bases from V and 5 bases from J, with 19 bases in between. The CDR3 here is CASRPCAGSHEQYF. In nucleotides, the CDR3 is TGTGCCAGCCGGCCTTGTGCAGGGTCCCACGAGCAGTACTTC.

This clonotype was found many times. The rearrangement joins TRBV29-1 to TRBJ1-2; possible D gene TRBD1, 5 bases. The CDR3 runs to 12 residues. Per germline, CDR1 SQVTM and CDR2 ANQGSEA. The V end lost 4 bases, the J end lost 7 bases, and 13 bases lay between the germline ends. CDR3 sequence reads: CSVGTSSSGYTF. CDR3 DNA: TGCAGCGTTGGGACATCCTCGAGTGGCTACACCTTC.

This clonotype appeared a few times. The rearrangement links TRBV6-1 to TRBJ1-5, with 11 bases that match TRBD1. Germline V gene lookup returns CDR1 MNHNS and CDR2 SASEGT. The J segment lost 9 bases and the V segment lost 7 bases, leaving 14 bases of the junction unmatched. CDR3 length: 16 residues. The CDR3 loop reads CASNVPGQGDTRPQHF. CDR3 nucleotides: TGTGCCAGCAACGTACCGGGACAGGGGGATACACGGCCCCAGCATTTT.

This clonotype has ten or more counts. This chain uses TRBV5-6 with TRBJ2-7; the match to TRBD1 covers 7 bases. After removal of 4 bases from V and 7 bases from J, the junction contained 8 bases not matched to a gene. From germline, CDR1 is SGHDT and CDR2 YYEEEE. This CDR3 contains 13 residues. CDR3 sequence: CASSPQGSTEQYF. Here the CDR3 DNA reads TGTGCCAGCAGCCCACAGGGGTCAACGGAGCAGTACTTC.

This clonotype was detected a few times. V is TRBV30 and J is TRBJ2-7, with TRBD1 matching 8 bases. CDR1 is GTSNPN, CDR2 SVGIG, per germline (reference sequence). After removal of 4 bases from V and 5 bases from J, the junction contained 7 bases not matched to a gene. This CDR3 comprises 13 residues. CDR3 amino acids: CAWINGQGHEQYF. Written as DNA, the CDR3 is TGTGCCTGGATAAACGGACAGGGTCACGAGCAGTACTTC.

This rearrangement joins TRBV6-2 or TRBV6-3 to TRBJ2-3, with TRBD2 matching 11 bases. The CDR3 extends over 16 amino acids. CDR1 and CDR2 (germline): MNHEY, SVGEGT. J gave up 2 bases and V 10 bases, and 11 bases lay outside the gene matches. CDR3 sequence: CATLRASGGNTDTQYF. Written as DNA, the CDR3 is TGTGCCACCCTCCGGGCTAGCGGGGGGAACACAGATACGCAGTATTTT.

The V gene is TRBV25-1, the J gene TRBJ2-1, with 9 bases identical to TRBD2. The CDR3 consists of 17 residues. In germline, CDR1 is MGHDK, CDR2 SYGVNS. With 6 bases clipped from V and 2 bases from J, the junction kept 11 bases outside the gene matches. CDR3 amino acids: CASSQPSGTDTYNEQFF. CDR3 nucleotides: TGTGCCAGCAGCCAACCTAGCGGGACGGATACCTACAATGAGCAGTTCTTC.

This clonotype was recorded many times. The chain uses TRBV19 and TRBJ2-6, with a weak D call TRBD1 (5 bases). This CDR3 is built from 18 residues. From germline, CDR1 is LNHDA and CDR2 SQIVND (reference sequence). V lost 5 bases and J 0 bases, leaving 17 bases between the germline ends. The CDR3 nucleotides are TGTGCCAGTAGTGGAACCGCGACAGCCTTCTCTGGGGCCAACGTCCTGACTTTC. It translates to CASSGTATAFSGANVLTF.

Points on this clonotype: A much larger clone lies a single base off, so this may be a read error. The CDR3 sequence is CASSTSLLVRGEQYF. In DNA form, the CDR3 reads TGTGCCAGCAGCACGTCCCTACTCGTGCGGGGGGAGCAGTACTTC. The rearrangement joins TRBV7-2 to TRBJ2-7; 7 nucleotides match TRBD2. CDR1 is SGHTA and CDR2 is FQGNSA in the germline V gene. V lost 5 bases and J lost 7; bases outside the gene matches: 14. The CDR3 has 15 residues.

This clonotype showed up many times. The gene calls are TRBV20-1 and TRBJ2-6, with D unclear. The germline gives CDR1 DFQATT, CDR2 SNEGSKA (reference sequence). There are 16 residues in the CDR3. V lost 0 bases and J 0 bases, leaving 9 bases between the germline ends. The chain's CDR3 is CSARDLLRSGANVLTF. CDR3 sequence (DNA): TGCAGTGCTAGAGATCTCTTGCGCTCTGGGGCCAACGTCCTGACTTTC.

This clonotype was seen a handful of times. The chain couples TRBV11-3 to TRBJ2-2; 9 bases are a match to TRBD2. This CDR3 has 15 amino acids. Trimming cost V 3 bases and J 1 base; bases outside gene matches: 0. CDR1 is SGHNT, CDR2 YENEEA, per germline. CDR3 region: CASSLTSGNTGELFF. The CDR3 DNA reads TGTGCCAGCAGCTTGACTAGCGGGAACACCGGGGAGCTGTTTTTT.

The chain combines TRBV7-3 with TRBJ2-2; 9 bases are shared with TRBD2. Trimming took 2 bases from V and 1 from J; bases not matched to a gene: 2. The germline gives CDR1 SGHTA, CDR2 FQGTGA. This CDR3 has 16 amino acids. CDR3 sequence reads: CASSLLAGQNTGELFF. CDR3 sequence (DNA): TGTGCCAGCAGCTTACTAGCGGGACAGAACACCGGGGAGCTGTTTTTT.

J is TRBJ2-2 and V is TRBV20-1; 9 bases line up with TRBD2. Germline V lookup: CDR1 DFQATT, CDR2 SNEGSKA (reference sequence). J was trimmed by 6 bases and V by 5 bases; bases with no gene match: 4. This CDR3 has 13 amino acids. DNA of the CDR3: TGCAGTGCTCGCCGGACTAGCGCCGGGGAGCTGTTTTTT. This sequence encodes CSARRTSAGELFF.